This T cell receptor (beta chain) was captured in a study of early T cells in non-severe SARS-CoV-2 infection (TCRdb year 2021). Regarding the complete study: Bulk RNA from unsorted whole blood was used for TCR sequencing, so alpha and beta chains could not be paired.

Findings and caveats that apply to the study as a whole: VDJdb matching was skewed toward anti-spike CD8 responses and likely underestimated virus-specific expansions, missing private and CD4 specificities.

The protocol used for the library was 5' RACE. Sequencer: NextSeq 500. The TCR library protocol attached unique molecular identifiers to individual cDNA molecules to correct for sequencing error and PCR bias. TCR alpha and beta chains were both sequenced, and the abundances of alpha and beta sequences in each sample were closely correlated with each other. Turning to the authors' computational methods: Decombinator V4 was used to perform V gene, J gene and CDR3 annotation of TCR sequences. Expanded TCRs were defined as changing significantly between any two time points under a Poisson model with p below 0.0001. Abundances of TCRs were expressed as counts per million after normalisation to the total number of TCRs sequenced in each sample. MAIT TCRs were defined by TRAV1-2 paired with TRAJ12, TRAJ20 or TRAJ33, and iNKT TCRs by TRAV10 paired with TRAJ18. VDJdb, accessed 1 November 2021, was searched for CMV, EBV and SARS-CoV-2 annotated TCRs, with TCRs annotated for multiple antigens excluded. TCRdb reran the public reads through fastp at Q25 and MiXCR, keeping productive beta chains. For every CDR3 protein sequence, its rows merge into one entry that carries the most common genes and DNA. These V and J calls derive from TCRdb rather than the authors' analysis. For this sample the table gives roughly 100,000 distinct CDR3 sequences, of which 14% were detected only once. Roughly 6% of the sample lies in the top ten.

A distance of 14 bases separates the germline ends of V and J, which lose 4 bases and 5 bases respectively. According to the germline V gene (reference sequence), CDR1 reads DFQATT and CDR2 reads SNEGSKA. From the cysteine through the phenylalanine, the CDR3 covers 13 amino acids. Only the CDR3 region is kept as DNA, spanning 39 bases read in frame from base 1. This clonotype was seen many times. No antigen is known for it. No base quality values were provided; no much bigger clone lies one nucleotide off. A case-control design nested within a healthcare worker cohort in London, UK, was used, with weekly nasopharyngeal swab PCR tests and blood sampling performed. Healthcare workers were recruited during the week of the UK lockdown, between 23 and 31 March 2020, and followed weekly for up to about 15 weeks.

The source is an adult who was a healthcare worker with PCR-confirmed SARS-CoV-2 infection or an uninfected control (not recorded which). The sequence is built from TRBV20-1 and TRBJ2-5; a tentative D call is TRBD1 (6 bases match). Sample: whole blood. The nucleotide sequence reads TGCAGTGCTACAGGGGCCGCCACGGAGACCCAGTACTTC. It encodes CSATGAATETQYF.